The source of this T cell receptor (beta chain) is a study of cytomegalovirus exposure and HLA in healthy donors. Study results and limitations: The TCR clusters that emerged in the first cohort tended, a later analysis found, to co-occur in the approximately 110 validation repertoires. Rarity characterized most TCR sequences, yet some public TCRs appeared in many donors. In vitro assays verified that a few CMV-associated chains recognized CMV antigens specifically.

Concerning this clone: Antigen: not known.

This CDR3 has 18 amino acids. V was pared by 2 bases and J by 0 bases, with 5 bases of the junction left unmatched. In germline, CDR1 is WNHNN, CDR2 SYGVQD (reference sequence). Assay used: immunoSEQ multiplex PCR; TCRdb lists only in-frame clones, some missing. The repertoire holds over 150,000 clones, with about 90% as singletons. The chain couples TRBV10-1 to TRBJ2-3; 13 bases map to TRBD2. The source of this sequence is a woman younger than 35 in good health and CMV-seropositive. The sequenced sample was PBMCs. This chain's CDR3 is CASSEGTSGDTSTDTQYF. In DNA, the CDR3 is TGCGCCAGCAGTGAGGGGACTAGCGGGGACACTAGCACAGATACGCAGTATTTT.